These T cell receptor beta chains were read from a single sample in a study of blood T cell repertoires in COVID-19. Assay: immunoSEQ multiplex PCR; the TCRdb copy retains only in-frame clones and omits some. Seen here are roughly 69,000 clones, just over 85% observed once, and the top ten hold 4.5% to 6%. The sample consisted of peripheral blood. The receptors derive from a human donor in a cohort sampled during active COVID-19. Each CDR3 is given without its conserved first and last residue. The order of the fields is J gene, V gene, CDR3 length, clone size, CDR3 protein. A clone size is listed for some rows: how often the clone was seen (once, few, many), or a class if it is expanded.

TRBJ2-2 | TRBV12-3/TRBV12-4 | 10 | - | ASSSNTGELF
TRBJ1-4 | TRBV28 | 13 | - | ASSLFRGNNEKLF
TRBJ2-1 | TRBV7-2 | 14 | - | ASSSSISGIYNEQF
TRBJ2-4 | TRBV5-6 | 12 | - | ASSQRVDSVIQY
TRBJ2-2 | TRBV9 | 14 | few | ASSARLAGDPGELF
TRBJ2-5 | TRBV5-4 | 11 | - | ASSLGGLETQY
TRBJ2-2 | TRBV9 | 13 | - | ASSVSPGGFGELF
TRBJ1-1 | TRBV16 | 12 | - | ASSQTGGGTEAF
TRBJ1-3 | TRBV7-2 | 13 | - | ASSQGDISGNTIY
TRBJ2-1 | TRBV20-1 | 11 | - | SASLPSGRGQF
TRBJ1-2 | TRBV6-2/TRBV6-3 | 13 | - | ASSYSGGSRYGYT
TRBJ2-1 | TRBV27 | 17 | - | ASSQLRLAGGPGYNEQF
TRBJ2-1 | TRBV18 | 11 | - | ASSRLEANEQF
TRBJ2-1 | TRBV11-3 | 13 | - | ASSLGTGALLEQF
TRBJ1-6 | TRBV7-3 | 13 | - | ASSSDGQANSPLH
TRBJ2-7 | TRBV29-1 | 15 | - | SASSLFPGQYAYEQY
TRBJ2-1 | TRBV18 | 13 | - | ASSQRLVAPDEQF
TRBJ2-5 | TRBV18 | 12 | - | ASSPTVTGETQY
TRBJ1-3 | TRBV25-1 | 12 | - | ASSRQGSGNTIY
TRBJ1-2 | TRBV7-9 | 12 | - | ASSWGQGHYGYT
TRBJ2-1 | TRBV7-2 | 14 | - | ASSARTGGSGNEQF
TRBJ2-7 | TRBV27 | 12 | - | ASSTRDSSYEQY
TRBJ2-5 | TRBV6-5 | 12 | once | ASSYSRDGETQY
TRBJ2-5 | TRBV21-1 | 14 | - | ASSKEHPRPEETQY
TRBJ2-2 | TRBV18 | 15 | - | ASSQPGLAGGTGELF
TRBJ2-1 | TRBV10-1 | 14 | - | ASRSGTSGKSNEQF
TRBJ1-5 | TRBV30 | 15 | - | AWSSGTGVIGNQPQH
TRBJ2-2 | TRBV11-2 | 12 | - | ASSPRTGPGELF
TRBJ1-2 | TRBV15 | 12 | - | ATSRGATSYGYT
TRBJ2-5 | TRBV5-1 | 14 | - | ASSDLRGQLQETQY
TRBJ2-5 | TRBV4-3 | 13 | - | ASSPVGSGAETQY
TRBJ2-1 | TRBV11-3 | 13 | - | ASSKNQGQYNEQF
TRBJ2-2 | TRBV9 | 13 | - | ASSVDPGGTGELF
TRBJ2-2 | TRBV7-7 | 13 | - | ASSRTGSNTGELF
TRBJ2-4 | TRBV5-1 | 17 | - | ASRPFASGRPMTKNIQY
TRBJ1-3 | TRBV19 | 11 | once | ASSWGQGNTIY
TRBJ2-3 | TRBV5-1 | 13 | - | ASSFGTGRSDTQY
TRBJ2-2 | TRBV19 | 10 | - | ASDTGAGELF
TRBJ2-6 | TRBV7-2 | 15 | - | ASSILAGLSGANVLT
TRBJ1-3 | TRBV19 | 12 | - | ASSTLTSGNTIY
TRBJ1-1 | TRBV3-1/TRBV3-2 | 9 | - | ASSLFTEAF
TRBJ2-3 | TRBV7-8 | 16 | - | ASSPQTGGITSTDTQY
TRBJ1-2 | TRBV4-1 | 13 | - | ASSQGDRGNYGYT
TRBJ1-6 | TRBV15 | 13 | - | ATSRDSRGGSPLH
TRBJ1-1 | TRBV5-1 | 15 | - | ASSSPGGGRMNTEAF
TRBJ2-5 | TRBV18 | 12 | - | ASSHIGGQETQY
TRBJ2-1 | TRBV24-1 | 13 | - | ATSDSGRAYNEQF
TRBJ1-3 | TRBV7-2 | 14 | - | ASSPRSGVTGNTIY
TRBJ2-1 | TRBV7-6 | 13 | - | ASSLFTSSYNEQF
TRBJ2-7 | TRBV7-9 | 12 | - | ASSPASGIYEQY
TRBJ2-5 | TRBV6-1 | 13 | few | ASSELLDRRETQY
TRBJ1-6 | TRBV6-6 | 15 | - | ASSLRYRGQGNSPLH
TRBJ2-5 | TRBV7-9 | 16 | - | ASSRGLAGVTYQETQY
TRBJ2-1 | TRBV11-2 | 13 | - | ASSSDRDFNNEQF
TRBJ2-1 | TRBV5-1 | 15 | - | ASSKVGLAGFYNEQF
TRBJ2-7 | TRBV6-5 | 13 | - | ASSKFRDSSYEQY
TRBJ2-7 | TRBV9 | 16 | - | ASSDGGPRTGLGGEQY